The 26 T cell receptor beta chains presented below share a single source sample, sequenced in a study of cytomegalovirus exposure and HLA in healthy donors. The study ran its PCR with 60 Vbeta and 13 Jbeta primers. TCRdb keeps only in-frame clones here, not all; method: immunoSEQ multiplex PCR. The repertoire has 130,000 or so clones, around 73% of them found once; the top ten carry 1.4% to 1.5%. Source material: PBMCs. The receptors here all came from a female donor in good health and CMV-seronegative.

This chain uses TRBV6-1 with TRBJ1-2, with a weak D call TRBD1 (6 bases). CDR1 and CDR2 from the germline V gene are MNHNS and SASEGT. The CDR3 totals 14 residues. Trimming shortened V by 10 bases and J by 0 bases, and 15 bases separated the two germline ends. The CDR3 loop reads CATWLTGSNYGYTF. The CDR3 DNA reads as TGTGCCACCTGGTTGACAGGCTCTAACTATGGCTACACCTTC.

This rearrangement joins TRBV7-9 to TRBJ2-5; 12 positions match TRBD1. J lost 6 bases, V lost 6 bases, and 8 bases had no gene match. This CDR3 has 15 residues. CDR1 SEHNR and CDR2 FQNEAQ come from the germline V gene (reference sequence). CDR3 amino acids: CASSSGTGGAKTQYF. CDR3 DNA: TGTGCCAGCAGTTCCGGGACAGGGGGCGCGAAGACCCAGTACTTC.

In nucleotides, the CDR3 is TGTGCCAGCAGCCTGGGGCGTGCGGGAGCGGGTACGCAGTATTTT. Translated, it gives CASSLGRAGAGTQYF. The V and J genes are TRBV4-2 and TRBJ2-3; 7 nucleotides match TRBD2. The CDR3 consists of 15 residues. Germline V gives CDR1 LGHNA, CDR2 YNFKEQ. The V gene end was trimmed by 4 bases and the J gene end by 8 bases; junction bases not matched to a gene: 12.

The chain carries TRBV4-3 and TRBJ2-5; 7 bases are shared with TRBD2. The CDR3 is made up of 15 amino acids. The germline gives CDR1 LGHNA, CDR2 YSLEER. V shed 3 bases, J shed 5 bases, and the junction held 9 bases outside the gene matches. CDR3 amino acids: CASSQERGDIETQYF. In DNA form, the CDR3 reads TGCGCCAGCAGCCAGGAGCGGGGAGATATCGAGACCCAGTACTTC.

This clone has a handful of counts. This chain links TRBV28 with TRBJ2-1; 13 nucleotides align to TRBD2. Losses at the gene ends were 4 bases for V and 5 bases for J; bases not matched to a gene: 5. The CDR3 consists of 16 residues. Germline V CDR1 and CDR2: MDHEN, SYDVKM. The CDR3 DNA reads TGTGCCAGCAGTTCTTGGACTAGCGGGAGAAACAATGAGCAGTTCTTC. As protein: CASSSWTSGRNNEQFF. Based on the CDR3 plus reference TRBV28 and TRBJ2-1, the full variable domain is DVKVTQSSRYLVKRTGEKVFLECVQDMDHENMFWYRQDPGLGLRLIYFSYDVKMKEKGDIPEGYSVSREKKERFSLILESASTNQTSMYLCASSSWTSGRNNEQFFGPGTRLTVL.

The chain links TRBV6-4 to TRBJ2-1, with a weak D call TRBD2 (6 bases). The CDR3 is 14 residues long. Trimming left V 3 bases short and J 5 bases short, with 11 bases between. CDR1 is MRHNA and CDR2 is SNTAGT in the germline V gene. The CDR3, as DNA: TGTGCCAGCAGTGATTGGGGCGGGAACAATGAGCAGTTCTTC. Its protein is CASSDWGGNNEQFF.

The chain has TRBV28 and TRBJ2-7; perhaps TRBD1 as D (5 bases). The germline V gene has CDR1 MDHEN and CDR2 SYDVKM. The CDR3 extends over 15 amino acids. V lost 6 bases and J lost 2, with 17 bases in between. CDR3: CASRSPREGAYEQYF. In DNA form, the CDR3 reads TGTGCCAGCAGGTCCCCCAGGGAAGGGGCCTACGAGCAGTACTTC.

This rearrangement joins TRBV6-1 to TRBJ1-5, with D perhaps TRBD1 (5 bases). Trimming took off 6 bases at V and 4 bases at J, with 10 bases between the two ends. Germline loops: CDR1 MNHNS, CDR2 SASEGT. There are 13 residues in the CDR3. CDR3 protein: CASRQDINQPQHF. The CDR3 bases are TGTGCCAGCAGACAGGACATTAATCAGCCCCAGCATTTT.

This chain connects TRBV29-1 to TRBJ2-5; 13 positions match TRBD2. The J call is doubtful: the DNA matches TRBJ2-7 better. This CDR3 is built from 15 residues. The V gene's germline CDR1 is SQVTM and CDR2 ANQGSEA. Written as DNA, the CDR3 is TGCAGCGTTGAAGGGACTAGCGGGAGCGAATCCGAGCAGTACTTC. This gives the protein CSVEGTSGSESEQYF.

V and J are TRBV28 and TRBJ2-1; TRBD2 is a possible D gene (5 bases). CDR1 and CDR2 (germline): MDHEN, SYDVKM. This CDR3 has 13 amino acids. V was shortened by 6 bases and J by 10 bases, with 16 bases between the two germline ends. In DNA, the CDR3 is TGTGCCAGCAGCGAGGGAGTCCTCCGGGAGCAGTTCTTC. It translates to CASSEGVLREQFF.

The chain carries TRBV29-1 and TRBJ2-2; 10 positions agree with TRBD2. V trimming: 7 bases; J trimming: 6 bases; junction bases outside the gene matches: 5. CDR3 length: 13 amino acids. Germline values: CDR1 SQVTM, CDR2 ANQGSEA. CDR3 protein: CSAGLAVAGELFF. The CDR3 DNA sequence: TGCAGCGCCGGACTAGCGGTGGCCGGGGAGCTGTTTTTT.

The CDR3 bases are TGTGCCAGCAGCTTAGCCCGGGGGACGTACGAGCAGTACTTC. It is translated as CASSLARGTYEQYF. The chain is built from TRBV7-2 and TRBJ2-7; a weak D match, TRBD2 (6 bases). The CDR3 has 14 residues. The germline gives CDR1 SGHTA, CDR2 FQGNSA. Deletions cut 0 bases from V and 4 bases from J, with 10 bases between.

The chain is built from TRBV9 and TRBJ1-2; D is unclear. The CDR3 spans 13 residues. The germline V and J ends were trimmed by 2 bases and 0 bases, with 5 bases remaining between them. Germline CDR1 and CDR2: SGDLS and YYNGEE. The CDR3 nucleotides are TGTGCCAGCAGCGTGGAGGCTAACTATGGCTACACCTTC. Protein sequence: CASSVEANYGYTF.

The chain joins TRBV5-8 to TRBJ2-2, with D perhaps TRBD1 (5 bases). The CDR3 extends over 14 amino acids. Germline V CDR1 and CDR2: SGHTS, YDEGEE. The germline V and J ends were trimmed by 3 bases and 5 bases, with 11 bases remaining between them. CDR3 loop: CASSSRVGTGELFF. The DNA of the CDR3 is TGTGCCAGCAGCTCCAGGGTTGGGACCGGGGAGCTGTTTTTT.

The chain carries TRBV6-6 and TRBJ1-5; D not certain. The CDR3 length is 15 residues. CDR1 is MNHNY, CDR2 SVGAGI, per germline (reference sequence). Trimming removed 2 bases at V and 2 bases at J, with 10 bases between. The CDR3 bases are TGTGCCAGCAGTTACGGTGACGGAGGCAATCAGCCCCAGCATTTT. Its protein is CASSYGDGGNQPQHF.

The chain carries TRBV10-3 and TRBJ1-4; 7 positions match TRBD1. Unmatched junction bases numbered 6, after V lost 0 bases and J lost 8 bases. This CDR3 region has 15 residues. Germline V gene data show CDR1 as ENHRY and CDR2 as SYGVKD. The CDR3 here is CAISESTGKGEKLFF. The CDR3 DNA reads TGTGCCATCAGTGAGTCGACAGGGAAAGGGGAAAAACTGTTTTTT.

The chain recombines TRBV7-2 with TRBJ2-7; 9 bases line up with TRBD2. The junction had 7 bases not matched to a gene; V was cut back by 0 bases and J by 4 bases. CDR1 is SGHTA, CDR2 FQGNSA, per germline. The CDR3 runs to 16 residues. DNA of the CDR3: TGTGCCAGCAGCTTAGCCTCCCGGACTAGCGCGTACGAGCAGTACTTC. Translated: CASSLASRTSAYEQYF.

The CDR3 DNA is TGCGCCAGCAGTAGAGCTATCCTCACCGGGGAGCTGTTTTTT. Translating it yields CASSRAILTGELFF. V and J are TRBV4-3 and TRBJ2-2, with D unresolved. V lost 6 bases and J 4 bases, leaving 12 bases between the germline ends. CDR1 and CDR2 (germline): LGHNA, YSLEER. The CDR3 totals 14 residues.

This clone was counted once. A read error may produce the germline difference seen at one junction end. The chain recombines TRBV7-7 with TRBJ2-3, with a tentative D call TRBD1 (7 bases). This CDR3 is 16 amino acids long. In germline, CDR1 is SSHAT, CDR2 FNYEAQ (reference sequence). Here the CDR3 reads CASSALTGEVTDTQYF. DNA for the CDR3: TGTGCTAGCAGCGCATTAACAGGGGAGGTTACAGATACGCAGTATTTT.

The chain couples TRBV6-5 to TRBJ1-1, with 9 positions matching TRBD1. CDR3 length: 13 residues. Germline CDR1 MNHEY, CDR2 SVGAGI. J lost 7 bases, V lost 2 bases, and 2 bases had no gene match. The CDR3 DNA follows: TGTGCCAGCAGTTACGGGACAGGGAGTGAAGCTTTCTTT. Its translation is CASSYGTGSEAFF.

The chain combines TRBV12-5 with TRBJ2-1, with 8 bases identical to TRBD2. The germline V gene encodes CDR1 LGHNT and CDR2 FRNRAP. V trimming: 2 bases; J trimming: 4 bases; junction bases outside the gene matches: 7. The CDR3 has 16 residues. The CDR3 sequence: CASGLFSSGYYNEQFF. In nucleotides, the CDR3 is TGTGCTAGTGGTTTGTTCTCTAGCGGGTATTACAATGAGCAGTTCTTC.

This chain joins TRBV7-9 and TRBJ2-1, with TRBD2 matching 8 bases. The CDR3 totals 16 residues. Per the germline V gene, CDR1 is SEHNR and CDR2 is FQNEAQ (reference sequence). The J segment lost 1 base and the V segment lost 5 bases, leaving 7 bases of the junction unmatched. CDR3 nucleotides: TGTGCCAGCAGCCCGTCTAGACTAGCGTCCTACAATGAGCAGTTCTTC. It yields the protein CASSPSRLASYNEQFF.

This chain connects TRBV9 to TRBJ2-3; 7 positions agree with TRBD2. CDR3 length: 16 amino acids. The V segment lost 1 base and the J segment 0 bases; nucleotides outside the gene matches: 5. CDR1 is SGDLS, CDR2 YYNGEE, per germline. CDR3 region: CASSVMSGISTDTQYF. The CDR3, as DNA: TGTGCCAGCAGCGTAATGAGCGGGATAAGCACAGATACGCAGTATTTT.

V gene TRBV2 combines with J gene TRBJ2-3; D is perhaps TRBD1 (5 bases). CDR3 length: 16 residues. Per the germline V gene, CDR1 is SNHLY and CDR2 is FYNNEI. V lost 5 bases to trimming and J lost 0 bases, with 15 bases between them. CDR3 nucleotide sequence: TGTGCCAGCAGTCACCAGGGCTCCCGAAGCACAGATACGCAGTATTTT. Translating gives CASSHQGSRSTDTQYF.

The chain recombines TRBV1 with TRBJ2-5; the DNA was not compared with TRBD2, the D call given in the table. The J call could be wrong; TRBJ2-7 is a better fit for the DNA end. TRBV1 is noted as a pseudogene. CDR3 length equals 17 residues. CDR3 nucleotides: TGCACCAGCAGCCAATCCCCTCAGACTAGCGGAGACTACGAGCAGTACTTC. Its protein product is CTSSQSPQTSGDYEQYF.

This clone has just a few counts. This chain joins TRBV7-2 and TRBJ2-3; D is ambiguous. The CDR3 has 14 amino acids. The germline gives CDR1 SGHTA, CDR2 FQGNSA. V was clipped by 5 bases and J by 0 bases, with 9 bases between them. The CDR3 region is CASSPTTSTDTQYF. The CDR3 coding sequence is TGTGCCAGCAGCCCTACGACTAGCACAGATACGCAGTATTTT.